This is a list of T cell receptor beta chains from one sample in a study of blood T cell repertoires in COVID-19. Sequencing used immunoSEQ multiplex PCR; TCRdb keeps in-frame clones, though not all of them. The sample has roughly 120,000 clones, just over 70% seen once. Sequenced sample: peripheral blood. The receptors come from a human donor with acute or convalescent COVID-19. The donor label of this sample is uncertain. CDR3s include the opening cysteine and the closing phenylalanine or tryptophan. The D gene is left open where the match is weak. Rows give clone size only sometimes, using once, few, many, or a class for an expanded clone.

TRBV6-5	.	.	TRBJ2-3	TGTGCCAGCACGGTCCCTAGCACAGATACGCAGTATTTT	CASTVPSTDTQYF
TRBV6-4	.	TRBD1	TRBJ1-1	TGTGCCAGCAGAGCCGGGACAGGGGGCGTAGCTTTCTTT	CASRAGTGGVAFF
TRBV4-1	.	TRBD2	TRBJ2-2	TGCGCCAGCAGGGGTCTGTCGGGAGGGCCGTACACCGGGGAGCTGTTTTTT	CASRGLSGGPYTGELFF
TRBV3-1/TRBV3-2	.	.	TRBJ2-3	TGTGCCAGCAGCCAAGGGGCCCCGTATACGCAGTATTTT	CASSQGAPYTQYF
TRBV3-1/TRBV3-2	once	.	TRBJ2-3	TGTGCCAGCAGCCAAGCGGGGGATACGCAGTATTTT	CASSQAGDTQYF
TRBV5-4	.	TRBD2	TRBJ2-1	TGTGCCAGCAGCCCCAGCGGGGGACCCTCCTACAATGAGCAGTTCTTC	CASSPSGGPSYNEQFF
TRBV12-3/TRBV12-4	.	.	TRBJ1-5	TGTGCCAGCAATGCGAACAATCAGCCCCAGCATTTT	CASNANNQPQHF
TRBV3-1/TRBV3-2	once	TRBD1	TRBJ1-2	TGTGCCAGCAGCCAAGAAGGGACAGGGGGTGGCTACACCTTC	CASSQEGTGGGYTF
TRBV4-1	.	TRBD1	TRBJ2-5	TGCGCCAGCAGCCAAGACGGGACAGGGAGAGAGACCCAGTACTTC	CASSQDGTGRETQYF
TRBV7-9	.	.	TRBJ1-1	TGTGCCAGCAGCTTCCCCGGGGGGGGTCAGGACACTGAAGCTTTCTTT	CASSFPGGGQDTEAFF
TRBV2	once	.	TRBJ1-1	TGTGCCAGCAGTAAGGGGGAGGGCACTGAAGCTTTCTTT	CASSKGEGTEAFF
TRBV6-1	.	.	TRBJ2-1	TGTGCCAGCAGTGAGGGGGACTTTTACAATGAGCAGTTCTTC	CASSEGDFYNEQFF
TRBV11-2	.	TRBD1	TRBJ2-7	TGTGCCAGCAGTCTTAGTTCTGGACAGGTTTACGAGCAGTACTTC	CASSLSSGQVYEQYF
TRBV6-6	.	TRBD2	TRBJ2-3	TGTGCCAGTGCGGGAGCGGGGGGGACAGATACGCAGTATTTT	CASAGAGGTDTQYF
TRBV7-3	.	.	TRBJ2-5	TGTGCCAGCAGCTTAAGTGGGGGCTTGGCAGAGACCCAGTACTTC	CASSLSGGLAETQYF
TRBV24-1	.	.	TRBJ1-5	TGTGCCACCAGTGTTGGGACAAATAGCAATCAGCCCCAGCATTTT	CATSVGTNSNQPQHF
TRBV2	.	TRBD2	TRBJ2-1	TGTGCCAGCAGGCGGGGGAATGAGCAGTTCTTC	CASRRGNEQFF
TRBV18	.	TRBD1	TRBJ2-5	TGTGCCAGCTCACAGGGACAGGGAGAGACCCAGTACTTC	CASSQGQGETQYF
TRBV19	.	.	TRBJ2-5	TGTGCCAGTAGTCAGGGCAGACAAGAGACCCAGTACTTC	CASSQGRQETQYF
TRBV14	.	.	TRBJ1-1	TGTGCCAGCAGCGATCAGATGAACACTGAAGCTTTCTTT	CASSDQMNTEAFF
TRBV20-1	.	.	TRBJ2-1	TGCAGTGCTAGTCGGATAGCACGTGAGCAGTTCTTC	CSASRIAREQFF
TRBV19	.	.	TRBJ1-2	TGTGCCAGTAGTCCGTTGGAGTGGCTCTATGGCTACACCTTC	CASSPLEWLYGYTF
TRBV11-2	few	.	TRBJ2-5	TGTGCCAGCAGCTCCTTACTAGATCGAGAGACCCAGTACTTC	CASSSLLDRETQYF
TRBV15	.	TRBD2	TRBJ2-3	TGTGCCACCAGCAGAGGAAGCGGGGGGGCTTCAGATACGCAGTATTTT	CATSRGSGGASDTQYF
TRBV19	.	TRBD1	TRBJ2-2	TGTGCCAGTACCCGGACAGGGGTCACCGGGGAGCTGTTTTTT	CASTRTGVTGELFF
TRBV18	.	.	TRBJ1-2	TGTGCCAGCTCGTGGGCAGGGCAAGGCTACACCTTC	CASSWAGQGYTF
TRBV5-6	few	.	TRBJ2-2	TGTGCCAGCAGCTTGTGGTTAGCTAACACCGGGGAGCTGTTTTTT	CASSLWLANTGELFF
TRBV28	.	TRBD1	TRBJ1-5	TGTGCCAGCAGTACGGGACAGGGGTATCAGCCCCAGCATTTT	CASSTGQGYQPQHF
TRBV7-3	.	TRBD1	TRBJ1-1	TGTGCCAGCAGCTTAAATACAGGGGGGAACACTGAAGCTTTCTTT	CASSLNTGGNTEAFF
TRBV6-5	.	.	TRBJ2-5	TGTGCCGGCAGCCCCAGGACAGACCAAGAGACCCAGTACTTC	CAGSPRTDQETQYF
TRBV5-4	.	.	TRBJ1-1	TGTGCCACCAAACAGACAGGGAACACTGAAGCTTTCTTT	CATKQTGNTEAFF
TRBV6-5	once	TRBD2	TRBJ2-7	TGTGCCAGCGGGGGACTAGCGGCCTACGAGCAGTACTTC	CASGGLAAYEQYF
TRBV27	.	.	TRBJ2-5	TGTGCCAGCAGTTTATTTTGGGGCGAGACCCAGTACTTC	CASSLFWGETQYF
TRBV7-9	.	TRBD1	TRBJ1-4	TGTGCCAGCAGCTCCGGGACAGGGTTGGGAGAAAAACTGTTTTTT	CASSSGTGLGEKLFF
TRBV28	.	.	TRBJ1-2	TGTGCCAGCAGTCCCCCCCCAGGAACTCGAAATGGCTACACCTTC	CASSPPPGTRNGYTF
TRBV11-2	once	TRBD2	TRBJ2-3	TGTGCCAGCAGCTTTAGCGGGGGGGAGGATACGCAGTATTTT	CASSFSGGEDTQYF
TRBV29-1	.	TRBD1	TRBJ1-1	TGCAGCGTTGACAGGGGGGATGAAGCTTTCTTT	CSVDRGDEAFF
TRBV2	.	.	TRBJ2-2	TGTGCCAGCAGGGGGCTAAGTGGCGGGGAGCTGTTTTTT	CASRGLSGGELFF
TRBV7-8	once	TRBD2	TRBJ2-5	TGTGCCAGCAGCCCCGGGGGGGAGAGAGAGACCCAGTACTTC	CASSPGGERETQYF
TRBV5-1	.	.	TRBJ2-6	TGCGCCAGCAGCTTGGCTTTTGTGGAGTCTGGGGCCAACGTCCTGACTTTC	CASSLAFVESGANVLTF
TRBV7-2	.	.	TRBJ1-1	TGTGCCAGCAGCAGACAGGACAGAGGGAACACTGAAGCTTTCTTT	CASSRQDRGNTEAFF
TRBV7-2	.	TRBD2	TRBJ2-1	TGTGCCAGCAGCTCCCACGGAGGACTAGCGGGGGGATACAATGAGCAGTTCTTC	CASSSHGGLAGGYNEQFF
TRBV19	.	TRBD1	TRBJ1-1	TGTGCCAGTAGTAAGACAGGGGGGATTGCCGAAGCTTTCTTT	CASSKTGGIAEAFF
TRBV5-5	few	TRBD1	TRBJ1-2	TGTGCCAGCAGCCCACGGGGTGTAGACAGGGCCTATGGCTACACCTTC	CASSPRGVDRAYGYTF
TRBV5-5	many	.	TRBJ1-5	TGTGCCAGCAGCTTGTCCGGTCAGCCCCAGCATTTT	CASSLSGQPQHF
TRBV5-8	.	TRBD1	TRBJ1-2	TGTGCCAGCAGCTTGGAGGGACAGGGAAGCGTCTATGGCTACACCTTC	CASSLEGQGSVYGYTF
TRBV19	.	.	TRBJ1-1	TGTGCCAGTAGTGATCCCAGGGGCTACATGAACACTGAAGCTTTCTTT	CASSDPRGYMNTEAFF
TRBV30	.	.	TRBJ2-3	TGTGCCTGGTCTGGCGGGCGCACAGATACGCAGTATTTT	CAWSGGRTDTQYF
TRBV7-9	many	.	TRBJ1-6	TGTGCCAGCAGCTTGACAGCCGGTTCACCCCTCCACTTT	CASSLTAGSPLHF
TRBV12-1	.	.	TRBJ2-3	TGTGCCAGCAGCTTGGGGGGTCCCCCCGCAGATACGCAGTATTTT	CASSLGGPPADTQYF
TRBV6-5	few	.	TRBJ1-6	TGTGCCATCCAGGGGTCTGGCAATTCACCCCTCCACTTT	CAIQGSGNSPLHF
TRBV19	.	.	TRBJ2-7	TGTGCCAGTAGTAACCAGGGTTTCGAGCAGTACTTC	CASSNQGFEQYF
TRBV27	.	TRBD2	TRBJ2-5	TGTGCCAGCAGGATGCTAGCGGCTGAAGAGACCCAGTACTTC	CASRMLAAEETQYF